The clone carrying this T cell receptor beta chain was counted ten times or more. These data come from a study of T cell repertoires in cytomegalovirus infection. MiXCR was run by TCRdb on the reads, yielding one entry per CDR3 protein. The sample has hundreds of thousands of distinct CDR3 sequences, roughly a tenth seen once. The CDR3 runs 14 residues. V dropped 4 bases and J dropped 8; count of bases not matched to a gene: 7. Germline CDR1 SGHTA, CDR2 FQGNSA. This clonotype was sampled from a human donor in good health (CMV status not recorded). Some clones in this sample may be carry-over from other donors' samples. The chain is built from TRBV7-2 and TRBJ2-1, with 8 bases identical to TRBD2. Sequencing was done on a sample of PBMCs. CDR3 amino acids: CASSSGRVSHEQFF. The CDR3 nucleotides are TGTGCCAGCAGCTCCGGGAGGGTTTCGCATGAGCAGTTCTTC.